This T cell receptor (beta chain) comes out of a study of CD8 T cells in ankylosing spondylitis. This CDR3 comprises 12 residues. Trimming cost V 5 bases and J 9 bases, with 13 bases left between them. CDR1 SGHAT and CDR2 FQNNGV come from the germline V gene. This clonotype was observed a handful of times. The target antigen is unknown. Regarding the study as a whole: Matched ankylosing spondylitis synovial fluid reportedly showed significant enrichment of disease-linked clones. Within ankylosing spondylitis blood, a TCR beta motif made up of eight or nine highly homologous variants appeared to be characteristic.

Library preparation for TCR beta used quantitative 5'-RACE with molecular barcodes. TCRdb independently ran MiXCR on the 5' RACE reads; one entry per CDR3 protein. Among about 800,000 distinct CDR3 sequences listed, 12% were seen once. This receptor was identified in a male donor with ankylosing spondylitis. V and J are TRBV11-2 and TRBJ1-1; no reliable D call. The sample was blood, either unsorted or a sorted T cell fraction (not recorded which). The CDR3 protein is CASSPPASQAFF. In nucleotides, the CDR3 is TGTGCCAGCAGCCCCCCGGCCTCCCAAGCTTTCTTT.